Listed below are T cell receptor beta chains from one sample, sequenced in a study of blood T cell repertoires in COVID-19. Sequencing used immunoSEQ multiplex PCR; TCRdb keeps in-frame clones, though not all of them. The table lists around 230,000 clones, around four fifths of them singletons, with under 3% in the top ten. The sample was peripheral blood. The receptor set was obtained from a woman between 65 and 79 years old with active or convalescent COVID-19. The conserved cysteine and the conserved F or W are not part of the CDR3 here. Each record gives: clone size, D gene, V gene, J gene, CDR3 protein. D genes are given only for firm matches. Only part of the rows carry a size: once, few, many, or a class if the clone is expanded.

-	-	TRBV2	TRBJ2-5	ASDSQETQY
-	TRBD1	TRBV18	TRBJ1-2	ASSPDRSYGYT
-	TRBD1	TRBV28	TRBJ2-7	ASSPYRGSWTEVIRAGQY
-	TRBD2	TRBV6-1	TRBJ2-3	ASSEALAEVTDTQY
-	-	TRBV6-5	TRBJ2-5	ASRRAQRRIETQY
-	-	TRBV6-5	TRBJ1-1	ASSPLGGGRAF
once	TRBD1	TRBV6-5	TRBJ1-2	ASSYSTGGGYT
-	-	TRBV3-1/TRBV3-2	TRBJ2-2	ASSQDSGARRELF
-	-	TRBV7-9	TRBJ1-1	ASSASGTEAF
-	-	TRBV11-3	TRBJ1-3	ASSTGSGNTIY
once	-	TRBV3-1/TRBV3-2	TRBJ2-3	ASSPWTGSTDTQY
-	-	TRBV30	TRBJ2-7	AWSVHYEQY
-	-	TRBV7-2	TRBJ2-3	ASSQAATRGGSADTQY
-	-	TRBV19	TRBJ1-1	ASSVRGTEAF
-	TRBD2	TRBV28	TRBJ2-7	ASGGTSGRSGQY
-	TRBD2	TRBV5-5	TRBJ2-7	ASEPGGSGGIYEQY
-	TRBD2	TRBV5-1	TRBJ2-3	ATSGTSSTDTQY
-	TRBD1	TRBV6-5	TRBJ1-2	ASIRGQGGYGYT
few	-	TRBV28	TRBJ1-1	ASSLTRAGSTEAF
-	TRBD2	TRBV10-3	TRBJ2-5	AISDGVAGEETQY
-	TRBD1	TRBV5-5	TRBJ1-1	ASSYHRGGTEAF
-	TRBD2	TRBV28	TRBJ2-7	ASRRVGTSGYEQY
-	TRBD2	TRBV28	TRBJ2-1	ASSLLAGDINEQF
-	-	TRBV2	TRBJ1-6	ASRATENSPLH
-	-	TRBV6-2/TRBV6-3	TRBJ1-4	ASSSRPVATNEKLF
-	TRBD1	TRBV9	TRBJ2-7	ASSVEGTGTQQY
-	TRBD1	TRBV7-2	TRBJ1-1	ASSGQGSNTEAF
few	TRBD2	TRBV10-1	TRBJ2-5	ASSGREGIKGETQY
-	TRBD2	TRBV4-1	TRBJ2-7	ASSQPAGAPYEQY
-	-	TRBV30	TRBJ1-2	AWSDRKSSGYT
-	-	TRBV12-3/TRBV12-4	TRBJ2-1	ASRLGGNEQF
few	TRBD1	TRBV2	TRBJ2-3	ASSVAGGQDTQY
-	-	TRBV5-8	TRBJ2-5	ASSLEQGTQY
-	-	TRBV20-1	TRBJ2-2	SASGQDLNTGELF
-	TRBD1	TRBV10-3	TRBJ1-1	AIRDDRDRAEAF
-	TRBD1	TRBV7-6	TRBJ1-5	ASSLDSDRGRITNQPQH
-	-	TRBV5-1	TRBJ1-6	ASSPRGRGDSPLH
-	-	TRBV28	TRBJ1-1	ASSPPGEVAGAF
-	-	TRBV30	TRBJ1-5	AWSRGDNQPQH
-	-	TRBV3-1/TRBV3-2	TRBJ1-6	ASSQAGGPLH
-	-	TRBV30	TRBJ1-2	AWSFGGFYGYT
-	-	TRBV6-2/TRBV6-3	TRBJ1-5	ASSPPGSINQPQH
few	-	TRBV30	TRBJ2-7	AWSARTWGYEQY
-	-	TRBV7-6	TRBJ1-6	ASSLQQLNSPLH
-	-	TRBV5-6	TRBJ1-2	ASSLNYGYT
-	-	TRBV7-9	TRBJ1-2	ASSRGAGLQNQDGYT